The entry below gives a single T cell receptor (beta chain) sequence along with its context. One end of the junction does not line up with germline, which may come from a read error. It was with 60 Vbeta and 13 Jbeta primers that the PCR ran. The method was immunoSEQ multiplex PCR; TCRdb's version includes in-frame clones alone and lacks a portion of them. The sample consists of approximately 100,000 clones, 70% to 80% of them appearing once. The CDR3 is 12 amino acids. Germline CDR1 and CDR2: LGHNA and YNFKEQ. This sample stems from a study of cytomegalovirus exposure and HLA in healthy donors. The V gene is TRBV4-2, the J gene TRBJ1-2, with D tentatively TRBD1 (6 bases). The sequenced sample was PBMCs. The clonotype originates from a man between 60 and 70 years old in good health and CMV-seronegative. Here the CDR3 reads CASSQEGRGPRF. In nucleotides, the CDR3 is TGTGCCAGCAGCCAAGAAGGCAGGGGCCCCCGCTTC.